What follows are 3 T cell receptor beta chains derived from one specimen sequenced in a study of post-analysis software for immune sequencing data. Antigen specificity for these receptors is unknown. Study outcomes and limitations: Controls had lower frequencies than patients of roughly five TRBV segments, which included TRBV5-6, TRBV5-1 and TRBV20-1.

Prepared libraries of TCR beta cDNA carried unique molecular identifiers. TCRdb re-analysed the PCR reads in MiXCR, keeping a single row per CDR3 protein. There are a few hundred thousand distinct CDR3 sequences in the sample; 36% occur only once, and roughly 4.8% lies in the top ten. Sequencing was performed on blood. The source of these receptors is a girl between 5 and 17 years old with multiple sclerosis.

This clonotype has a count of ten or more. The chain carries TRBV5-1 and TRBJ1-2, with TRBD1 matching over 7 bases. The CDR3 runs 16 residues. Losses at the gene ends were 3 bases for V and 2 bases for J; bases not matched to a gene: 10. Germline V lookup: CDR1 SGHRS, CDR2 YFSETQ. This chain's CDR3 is CASSSGTASKNYGYTF. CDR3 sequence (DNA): TGCGCCAGCAGCTCGGGGACAGCATCCAAGAACTATGGCTACACCTTC.

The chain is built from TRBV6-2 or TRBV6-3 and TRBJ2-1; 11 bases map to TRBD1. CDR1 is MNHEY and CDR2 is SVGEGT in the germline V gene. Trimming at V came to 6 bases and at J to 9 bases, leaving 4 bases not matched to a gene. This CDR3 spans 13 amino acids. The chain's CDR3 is CASRGQGGIEQFF. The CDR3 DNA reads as TGTGCCAGCAGGGGACAGGGGGGGATTGAGCAGTTCTTC.

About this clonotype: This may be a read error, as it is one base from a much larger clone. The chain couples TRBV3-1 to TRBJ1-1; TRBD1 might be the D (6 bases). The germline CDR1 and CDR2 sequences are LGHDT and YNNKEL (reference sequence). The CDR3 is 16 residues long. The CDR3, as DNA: TGTGCCGGCAGCCAAGTAAAGGGGGGAGCGAACACTGAAGCTTTCTTT. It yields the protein CAGSQVKGGANTEAFF.